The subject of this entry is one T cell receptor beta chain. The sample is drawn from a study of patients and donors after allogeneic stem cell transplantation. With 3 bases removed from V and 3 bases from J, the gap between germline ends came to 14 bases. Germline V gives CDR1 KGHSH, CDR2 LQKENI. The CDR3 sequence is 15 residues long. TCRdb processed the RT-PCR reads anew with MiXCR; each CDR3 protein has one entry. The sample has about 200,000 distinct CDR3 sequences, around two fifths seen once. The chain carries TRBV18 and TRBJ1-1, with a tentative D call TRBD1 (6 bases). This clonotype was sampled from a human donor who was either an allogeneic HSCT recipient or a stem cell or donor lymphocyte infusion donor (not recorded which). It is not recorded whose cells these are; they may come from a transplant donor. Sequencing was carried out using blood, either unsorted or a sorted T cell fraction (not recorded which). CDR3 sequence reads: CASSPRGALDTEAFF. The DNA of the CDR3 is TGTGCCAGCTCACCTCGGGGGGCGCTGGACACTGAAGCTTTCTTT.